This T cell receptor beta chain comes out of a study of T cell changes during pregnancy in multiple sclerosis (dated by TCRdb to the late 2010s). A note on the overall study: The study examined how the T cell repertoire changed over the course of pregnancy in women with multiple sclerosis.

A word on this clone: Its antigen is still unknown. Within one base of it there is no much larger clone, and no base qualities were kept.

The trim is 0 bases for V and 9 bases for J, with a gap of 9 bases between the germline ends. The CDR3 goes from the cysteine to the phenylalanine over 13 residues. The entry retains the CDR3 DNA only, 39 bases that are in frame from base 1. The germline V gene sets CDR1 to MNHEY and CDR2 to SVGAGI. Libraries were prepared through the immunoSEQ multiplex PCR assay. The source is immuneACCESS, and TCRdb retained only in-frame sequences with V and J called. Part of the clones is not carried over; for the studies checked, unresolved V genes explain less than half of this, and the remainder is unexplained. This sample is represented by roughly 18,000 clones; approximately 90% of them were singletons. The ten largest clones represent about 1.3% of the sample.

This receptor was identified in a female donor in good health, enrolled as a control in a pregnancy study. The specimen was CD4+ T cells from peripheral blood mononuclear cells, collected in the first trimester of pregnancy. The chain uses TRBV6-5 and TRBJ2-1, and the D gene may be TRBD1, 5 bases matching. The CDR3 reads as follows: CASSYSGLPEQFF. The sequence in DNA is TGTGCCAGCAGTTACTCGGGGCTACCTGAGCAGTTCTTC.